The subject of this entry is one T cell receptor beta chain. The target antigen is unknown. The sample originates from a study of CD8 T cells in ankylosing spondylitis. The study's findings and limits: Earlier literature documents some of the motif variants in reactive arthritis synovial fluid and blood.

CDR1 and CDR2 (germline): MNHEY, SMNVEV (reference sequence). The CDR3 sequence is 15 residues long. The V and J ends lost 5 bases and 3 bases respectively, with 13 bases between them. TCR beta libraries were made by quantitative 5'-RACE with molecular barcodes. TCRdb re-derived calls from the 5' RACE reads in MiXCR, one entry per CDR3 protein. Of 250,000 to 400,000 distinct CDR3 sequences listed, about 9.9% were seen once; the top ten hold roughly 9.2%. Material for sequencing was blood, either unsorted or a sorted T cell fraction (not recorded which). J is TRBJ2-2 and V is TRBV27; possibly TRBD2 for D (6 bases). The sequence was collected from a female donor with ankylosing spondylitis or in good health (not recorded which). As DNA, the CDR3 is TGTGCCAGCAGTACGGGACTTAAATACACCGGGGAGCTGTTTTTT. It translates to CASSTGLKYTGELFF.